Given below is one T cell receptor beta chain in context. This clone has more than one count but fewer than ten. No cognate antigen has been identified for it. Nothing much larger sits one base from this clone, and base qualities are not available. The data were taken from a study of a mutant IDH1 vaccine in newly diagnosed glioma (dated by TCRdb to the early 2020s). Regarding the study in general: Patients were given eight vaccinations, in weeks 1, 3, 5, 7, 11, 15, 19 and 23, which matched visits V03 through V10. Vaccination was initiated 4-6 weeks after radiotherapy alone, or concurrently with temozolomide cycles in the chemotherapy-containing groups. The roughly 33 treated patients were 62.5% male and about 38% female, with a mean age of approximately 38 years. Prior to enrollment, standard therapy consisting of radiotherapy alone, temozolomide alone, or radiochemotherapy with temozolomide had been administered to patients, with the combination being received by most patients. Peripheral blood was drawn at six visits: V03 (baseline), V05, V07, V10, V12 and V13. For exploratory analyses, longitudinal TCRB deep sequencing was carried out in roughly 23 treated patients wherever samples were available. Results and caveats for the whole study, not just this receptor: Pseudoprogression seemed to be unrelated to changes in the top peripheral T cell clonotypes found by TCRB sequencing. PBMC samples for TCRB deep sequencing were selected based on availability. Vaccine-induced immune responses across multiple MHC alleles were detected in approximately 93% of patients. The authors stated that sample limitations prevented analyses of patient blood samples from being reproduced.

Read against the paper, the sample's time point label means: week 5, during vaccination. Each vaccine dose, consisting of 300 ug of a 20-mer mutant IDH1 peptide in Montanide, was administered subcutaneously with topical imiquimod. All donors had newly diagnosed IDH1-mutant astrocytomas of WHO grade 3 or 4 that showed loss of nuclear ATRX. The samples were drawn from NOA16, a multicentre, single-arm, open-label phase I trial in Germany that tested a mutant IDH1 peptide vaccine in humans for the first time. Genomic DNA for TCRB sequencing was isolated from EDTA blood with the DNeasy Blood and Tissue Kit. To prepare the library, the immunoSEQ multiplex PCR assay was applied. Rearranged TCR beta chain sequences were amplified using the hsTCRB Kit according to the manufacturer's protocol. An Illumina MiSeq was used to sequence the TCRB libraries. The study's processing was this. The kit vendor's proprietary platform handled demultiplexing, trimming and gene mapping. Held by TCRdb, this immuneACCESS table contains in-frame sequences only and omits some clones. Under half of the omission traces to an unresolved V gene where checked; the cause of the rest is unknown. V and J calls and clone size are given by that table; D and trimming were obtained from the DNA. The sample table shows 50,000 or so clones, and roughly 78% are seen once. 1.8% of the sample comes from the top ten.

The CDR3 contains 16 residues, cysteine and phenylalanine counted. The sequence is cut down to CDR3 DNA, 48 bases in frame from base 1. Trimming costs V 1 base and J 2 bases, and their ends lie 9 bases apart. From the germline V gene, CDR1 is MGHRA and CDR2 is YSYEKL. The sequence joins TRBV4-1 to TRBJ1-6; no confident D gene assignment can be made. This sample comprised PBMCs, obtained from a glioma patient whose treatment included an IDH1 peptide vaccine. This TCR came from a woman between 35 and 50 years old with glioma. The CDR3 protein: CASSQGVQAYNSPLHF. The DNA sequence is TGCGCCAGCAGCCAAGGCGTCCAAGCCTATAATTCACCCCTCCACTTT.